The present TCR beta chain was sequenced within a study of a mutant IDH1 vaccine in newly diagnosed glioma. Points on this clone: Its antigen is unidentified.

Time point meaning: week 35, safety follow-up. Vaccination used 300 ug of mutant IDH1 20-mer peptide per dose, with topical imiquimod. Libraries were prepared by immunoSEQ multiplex PCR; TCRdb keeps only in-frame clonotypes and omits some of them. The table lists 50,000 to 70,000 clones, under 90% of them singletons. The CDR3 is 15 residues long. The rearrangement uses TRBV21-1 and TRBJ1-1. TRBV21-1 is a recognized pseudogene. This receptor was identified in a man in his thirties or forties with glioma. The source material was PBMCs, sampled from a glioma patient whose treatment included an IDH1 peptide vaccine. CDR3 coding DNA: TGTGCCAGCAGCCGACATGAGGGACGAGGCACTGAAGCTTTCTTT. It codes for CASSRHEGRGTEAFF.